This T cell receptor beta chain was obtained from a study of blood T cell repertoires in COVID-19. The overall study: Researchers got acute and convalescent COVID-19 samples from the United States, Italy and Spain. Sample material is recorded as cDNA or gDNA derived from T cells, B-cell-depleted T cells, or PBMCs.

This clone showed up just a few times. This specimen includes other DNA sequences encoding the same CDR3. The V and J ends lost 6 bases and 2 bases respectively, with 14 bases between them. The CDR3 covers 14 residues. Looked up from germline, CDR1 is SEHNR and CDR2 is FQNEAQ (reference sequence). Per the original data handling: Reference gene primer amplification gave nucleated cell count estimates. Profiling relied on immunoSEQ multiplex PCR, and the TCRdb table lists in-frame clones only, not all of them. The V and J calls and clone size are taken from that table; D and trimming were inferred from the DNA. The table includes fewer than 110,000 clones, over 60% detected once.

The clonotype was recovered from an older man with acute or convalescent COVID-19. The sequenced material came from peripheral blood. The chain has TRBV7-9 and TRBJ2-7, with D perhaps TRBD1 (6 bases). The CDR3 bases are TGTGCCAGCAGTCCAGACAGGAACCCCTACGAGCAGTACTTC. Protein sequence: CASSPDRNPYEQYF.